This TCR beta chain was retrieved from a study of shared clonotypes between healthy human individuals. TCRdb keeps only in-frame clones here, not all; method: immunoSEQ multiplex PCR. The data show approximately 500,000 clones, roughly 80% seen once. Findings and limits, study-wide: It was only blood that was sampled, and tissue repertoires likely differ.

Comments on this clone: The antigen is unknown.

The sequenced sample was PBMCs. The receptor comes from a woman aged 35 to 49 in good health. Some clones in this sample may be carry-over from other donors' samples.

The CDR3 DNA reads TGTGCCAGCAGCCCACGGACGTTGAGAGGAAACACCATATATTTT. This sequence encodes CASSPRTLRGNTIYF. This chain connects TRBV11-2 to TRBJ1-3, with unresolved D. The CDR3 is made up of 15 amino acids. V was cut by 5 bases and J by 4 bases, with 15 bases left in between. CDR1 and CDR2 (germline): SGHAT, FQNNGV.